This T cell receptor (beta chain) stems from a study of blood T cells in healthy people across ages. Overall study findings and caveats: The long-lived group displayed more naive CD4+ cells, plus higher diversity, than the aged donors did.

This CDR3 is built from 15 residues. Germline V gene sequence: CDR1 LNHDA, CDR2 SQIVND (reference sequence). The ends were cut back, 1 base at V and 7 bases at J, with 14 bases in the middle. To note about this clonotype: Antigen specificity is unknown.

Through a sample-barcoded 5' primer and a J-beta primer mix, a second PCR was run for roughly 6 to 11 cycles. In TCRdb, the 5' RACE reads were re-called with MiXCR into one record per CDR3 protein. Of almost 550,000 distinct CDR3 sequences listed, nearly 25% are singletons. The same data also went into a second study, on T cells of mothers and their children. That work contributes: In this cohort, donors were three healthy Caucasian mothers plus their six children. The TCR beta CDR3 read count exceeded 9.5 million for each mother and was several million for each child.

V is TRBV19 and J is TRBJ2-1, with D possibly matching TRBD1 (6 bases). Specimen: blood. The sequence was collected from a boy aged 5-17 years in good health. The CDR3 region has the DNA TGTGCCAGTAGTATAGTCCTAACAGGACAGAATGAGCAGTTCTTC. Its protein is CASSIVLTGQNEQFF. Full variable domain (remainder filled in from reference TRBV19 and TRBJ2-1): DGGITQSPKYLFRKEGQNVTLSCEQNLNHDAMYWYRQDPGQGLRLIYYSQIVNDFQKGDIAEGYSVSREKKESFPLTVTSAQKNPTAFYLCASSIVLTGQNEQFFGPGTRLTVL.